These 26 T cell receptor beta chains originate from one sample sequenced in a study of cytomegalovirus exposure and HLA in healthy donors. With 60 Vbeta and 13 Jbeta primers, the PCR was carried out. Assay used: immunoSEQ multiplex PCR; TCRdb lists only in-frame clones, some missing. The sample includes around 120,000 clones, about two thirds of them seen just once. Sequencing was carried out using PBMCs. Receptors originate from a woman aged 55 to 70 in good health and CMV-seropositive.

The genes are TRBV6-1 and TRBJ2-3; no reliable D call. The germline CDR1 and CDR2 sequences are MNHNS and SASEGT. There are 13 residues in the CDR3. V shed 2 bases and J shed 5 bases, with 8 bases lying between them. CDR3 in amino acids: CASSELQEDTQYF. The CDR3 DNA reads TGTGCCAGCAGTGAACTGCAGGAAGATACGCAGTATTTT.

The chain links TRBV7-3 to TRBJ2-2; D is undetermined. CDR3 size: 13 residues. Trimming left V 1 base short and J 5 bases short, with 5 bases between. The germline CDR1 and CDR2 sequences are SGHTA and FQGTGA. The CDR3 here is CASSLILTGELFF. CDR3 bases: TGTGCCAGCAGCTTAATATTGACCGGGGAGCTGTTTTTT.

The genes are TRBV5-5 and TRBJ1-5, with TRBD1 matching over 8 bases. The V gene's germline CDR1 is SGHKS and CDR2 YYEKEE (reference sequence). The CDR3 contains 16 residues. Losses at the gene ends were 3 bases for V and 2 bases for J; bases not matched to a gene: 7. CDR3 coding DNA: TGTGCCAGCAGCTCGACCGCGACAGGGGGCAATCAGCCCCAGCATTTT. Translating it yields CASSSTATGGNQPQHF.

The V call is TRBV4-1, the J call TRBJ2-1; 12 bases agree with TRBD2. The V segment lost 4 bases and the J segment 0 bases; nucleotides outside the gene matches: 7. Germline V gene sequence: CDR1 MGHRA, CDR2 YSYEKL. The CDR3 sequence is 18 residues long. The CDR3 DNA sequence: TGCGCCAGCAGCCCTCTAGCGGGGGGGTTAAGCTCCTACAATGAGCAGTTCTTC. Translation: CASSPLAGGLSSYNEQFF.

J is TRBJ2-2 and V is TRBV6-1, with TRBD1 matching over 8 bases. The V segment lost 1 base and the J segment 6 bases; nucleotides outside the gene matches: 10. CDR3 size: 17 residues. Germline-derived CDR1 and CDR2 are MNHNS and SASEGT. The DNA of the CDR3 is TGTGCCAGCAGTGAAGGTTACCAGGGGGCAAGGGCCGGGGAGCTGTTTTTT. It is translated as CASSEGYQGARAGELFF.

The chain joins TRBV7-3 to TRBJ1-6; weak D call: TRBD1 (5 bases). The CDR3 is 15 residues long. The germline V and J ends were trimmed by 3 bases and 10 bases, with 16 bases remaining between them. CDR1 and CDR2 (germline): SGHTA, FQGTGA. The CDR3 sequence is CASSFTTAGLSPLHF. The CDR3 coding sequence is TGTGCCAGCAGCTTCACGACAGCAGGGCTCTCACCCCTCCACTTT. Complete variable domain (other parts from reference TRBV7-3 and TRBJ1-6): GAGVSQTPSNKVTEKGKYVELRCDPISGHTALYWYRQSLGQGPEFLIYFQGTGAADDSGLPNDRFFAVRPEGSVSTLKIQRTERGDSAVYLCASSFTTAGLSPLHFGNGTRLTVT.

The rearrangement uses TRBV7-3 and TRBJ1-1, with TRBD1 as a possible D gene (5 bases). This CDR3 has 15 amino acids. The V gene lost 0 bases and the J gene lost 1 base, with 9 bases spanning the gap. The V gene's germline CDR1 is SGHTA and CDR2 FQGTGA. The CDR3 reads CASSLTGLPNTEAFF. The CDR3 DNA reads as TGTGCCAGCAGCTTAACGGGACTCCCGAACACTGAAGCTTTCTTT. The full variable domain, its missing parts supplied by reference TRBV7-3 and TRBJ1-1, is GAGVSQTPSNKVTEKGKYVELRCDPISGHTALYWYRQSLGQGPEFLIYFQGTGAADDSGLPNDRFFAVRPEGSVSTLKIQRTERGDSAVYLCASSLTGLPNTEAFFGQGTRLTVV.

The chain uses TRBV7-6 and TRBJ1-3; 7 bases map to TRBD1. Trimming cost V 4 bases and J 1 base; bases outside gene matches: 1. The CDR3 consists of 14 residues. Germline V lookup: CDR1 SGHVS, CDR2 FNYEAQ. The CDR3 nucleotides are TGTGCCAGCAGCTCGGGACAGTCTGGAAACACCATATATTTT. It encodes CASSSGQSGNTIYF.

The CDR3 here is CASSLGTSGFEEQFF. DNA of the CDR3: TGCGCCAGCAGCCTAGGGACTAGCGGATTCGAGGAGCAGTTCTTC. The chain couples TRBV5-1 to TRBJ2-1; 11 bases fit TRBD2. The CDR3 loop spans 15 amino acids. Germline V CDR1 and CDR2: SGHRS, YFSETQ. J lost 10 bases, V lost 4 bases, and 10 bases had no gene match.

The chain couples TRBV6-5 to TRBJ2-5, with a tentative D call TRBD2 (5 bases). V lost 6 bases, J lost 6 bases, and 11 bases lay in between. Germline CDR1 is MNHEY and CDR2 is SVGAGI. CDR3 length: 12 amino acids. The CDR3 is CASREAGQTQYF. The CDR3 DNA sequence: TGTGCCAGCAGGGAGGCTGGACAGACCCAGTACTTC.

The chain employs TRBV9 and TRBJ1-4; D is ambiguous. Trimming stripped 2 bases from V and 7 bases from J, with 9 bases between. The CDR3 has 13 residues. Germline values: CDR1 SGDLS, CDR2 YYNGEE. The CDR3 sequence: CASSVGGGEKLFF. The DNA of the CDR3 is TGTGCCAGCAGCGTGGGCGGAGGTGAAAAACTGTTTTTT.

The gene calls are TRBV9 and TRBJ1-6; D is unresolved. This CDR3 spans 14 amino acids. Looked up from germline, CDR1 is SGDLS and CDR2 is YYNGEE. The ends were cut back, 0 bases at V and 8 bases at J, with 9 bases in the middle. The CDR3 sequence: CASSVATRDSPLHF. The DNA for the CDR3 is TGTGCCAGCAGCGTAGCCACGAGGGATTCACCCCTCCACTTT. The full variable domain, its missing parts supplied by reference TRBV9 and TRBJ1-6, is DSGVTQTPKHLITATGQRVTLRCSPRSGDLSVYWYQQSLDQGLQFLIQYYNGEERAKGNILERFSAQQFPDLHSELNLSSLELGDSALYFCASSVATRDSPLHFGNGTRLTVT.

The rearrangement links TRBV27 to TRBJ1-2, with 7 positions matching TRBD1. The germline CDR1 and CDR2 sequences are MNHEY and SMNVEV (reference sequence). CDR3 length equals 15 residues. With V trimmed by 4 bases and J by 4 bases, 9 bases remained unmatched. CDR3 coding DNA: TGTGCCAGCAGTTCGACCCACAGGGGTGTCTATGGCTACACCTTC. The encoded protein is CASSSTHRGVYGYTF.

In its sample, this clone was seen a few times. The gene calls are TRBV10-3 and TRBJ1-5, with TRBD1 as a possible D gene (5 bases). CDR3 size: 14 residues. Trimming pared 5 bases from V and 3 bases from J, leaving 11 bases between. The V gene's germline CDR1 is ENHRY and CDR2 SYGVKD. The CDR3 DNA sequence: TGTGCCATCAGTTCGCGGGGGGACAATCAGCCCCAGCATTTT. It is translated as CAISSRGDNQPQHF.

The DNA for the CDR3 is TGTGCCAGCAGGACAGCGTATAGCAATCAGCCCCAGCATTTT. Translating it yields CASRTAYSNQPQHF. The chain combines TRBV2 with TRBJ1-5; weak D call: TRBD1 (5 bases). V lost 6 bases, J lost 0 bases, and 9 bases lay in between. Looked up from germline, CDR1 is SNHLY and CDR2 is FYNNEI. There are 14 residues in the CDR3.

This clone was detected a few times. The chain joins TRBV19 to TRBJ1-5; TRBD1 agrees at 7 bases. The CDR3 contains 15 residues. CDR1 is LNHDA and CDR2 is SQIVND in the germline V gene (reference sequence). Trimming cost V 3 bases and J 5 bases; bases outside gene matches: 7. CDR3 region: CASSISGRGDQPQHF. In DNA, the CDR3 is TGTGCCAGTAGTATCTCGGGCAGGGGGGATCAGCCCCAGCATTTT. The full variable domain, its missing parts supplied by reference TRBV19 and TRBJ1-5, is DGGITQSPKYLFRKEGQNVTLSCEQNLNHDAMYWYRQDPGQGLRLIYYSQIVNDFQKGDIAEGYSVSREKKESFPLTVTSAQKNPTAFYLCASSISGRGDQPQHFGDGTRLSIL.

A word on this clone: One junction end does not reproduce the germline sequence, and a read error may be involved. The chain couples TRBV7-9 to TRBJ1-2; D ambiguous. Germline lookup yields CDR1 SEHNR and CDR2 FQNEAQ (reference sequence). This CDR3 is 13 amino acids long. In DNA form, the CDR3 reads TGTTCCAGCAGCTTAGAACTTTCTCTTGGCTACACCTTC. Its protein is CSSSLELSLGYTF.

The rearrangement joins TRBV2 to TRBJ1-2; D gene ambiguous. V shed 0 bases and J shed 5 bases, with 16 bases lying between them. Germline CDR1 SNHLY, CDR2 FYNNEI. CDR3 length: 16 residues. In nucleotides, the CDR3 is TGTGCCAGCAGTGAAGCTCCCTACCAGACTGGGTATGGCTACACCTTC. Translating gives CASSEAPYQTGYGYTF.

J is TRBJ2-1 and V is TRBV6-5; D is unresolved. The CDR3 consists of 14 residues. V lost 2 bases to trimming and J lost 0 bases, with 5 bases between them. Germline values: CDR1 MNHEY, CDR2 SVGAGI. CDR3 protein: CASSYRSSYNEQFF. The CDR3 DNA follows: TGTGCCAGCAGTTACCGGAGCTCCTACAATGAGCAGTTCTTC.

This chain connects TRBV4-1 to TRBJ2-1; D is perhaps TRBD2 (7 bases). Germline CDR1 and CDR2: MGHRA and YSYEKL. V lost 4 bases and J 2 bases, leaving 15 bases between the germline ends. This CDR3 is built from 16 residues. CDR3 coding DNA: TGCGCCAGCAGCCCGGGCGGGGGCCCTCCCTACAATGAGCAGTTCTTC. It yields the protein CASSPGGGPPYNEQFF.

V and J are TRBV9 and TRBJ2-3; no clear D. There are 14 residues in the CDR3. Trimming stripped 3 bases from V and 5 bases from J, with 13 bases between. Looked up from germline, CDR1 is SGDLS and CDR2 is YYNGEE. CDR3: CASSAADLEDTQYF. The CDR3 coding sequence is TGTGCCAGCAGCGCAGCTGATCTAGAAGATACGCAGTATTTT.

In DNA, the CDR3 is TGTGCCAGCAGTTACTCGTGGGACAGGGATCAGCCCCAGCATTTT. The encoded protein is CASSYSWDRDQPQHF. This chain links TRBV6-5 with TRBJ1-5, with TRBD1 matching over 9 bases. V gave up 0 bases and J gave up 5 bases; unmatched junction bases: 2. Germline CDR1 MNHEY, CDR2 SVGAGI. The CDR3 loop spans 15 amino acids.

The chain joins TRBV18 to TRBJ1-2; D uncertain. The V gene lost 3 bases and the J gene lost 5 bases, with 13 bases spanning the gap. This CDR3 has 14 residues. CDR1 is KGHSH, CDR2 LQKENI, per germline. CDR3 protein: CASSPAGAQYGYTF. In DNA, the CDR3 is TGTGCCAGCTCACCGGCGGGCGCACAGTATGGCTACACCTTC.

The chain carries TRBV6-1 and TRBJ2-7; 7 bases agree with TRBD1. Looked up from germline, CDR1 is MNHNS and CDR2 is SASEGT. This CDR3 has 13 amino acids. Unmatched junction bases numbered 5, after V lost 7 bases and J lost 2 bases. CDR3 nucleotide sequence: TGTGCCAGCAATCCGGGACAGACCTACGAGCAGTACTTC. It codes for CASNPGQTYEQYF.

CDR3 in amino acids: CASSIMGQGGETQYF. CDR3 DNA: TGTGCCAGTAGTATAATGGGACAGGGGGGGGAGACCCAGTACTTC. The chain carries TRBV19 and TRBJ2-5; 11 positions match TRBD1. The germline CDR1 and CDR2 sequences are LNHDA and SQIVND (reference sequence). The length of the CDR3 is 15 residues. The J segment lost 5 bases and the V segment lost 2 bases, leaving 4 bases of the junction unmatched.

The chain uses TRBV13 and TRBJ2-2; a possible D gene is TRBD2 (5 bases). CDR1 and CDR2 from the germline V gene are PRHDT and FYEKMQ (reference sequence). Trimming took 1 base from V and 5 from J, leaving 8 bases between them. This CDR3 is built from 14 residues. The CDR3 loop is CASSLAGSTGELFF. The CDR3 DNA follows: TGTGCCAGCAGCTTAGCGGGGTCGACCGGGGAGCTGTTTTTT.